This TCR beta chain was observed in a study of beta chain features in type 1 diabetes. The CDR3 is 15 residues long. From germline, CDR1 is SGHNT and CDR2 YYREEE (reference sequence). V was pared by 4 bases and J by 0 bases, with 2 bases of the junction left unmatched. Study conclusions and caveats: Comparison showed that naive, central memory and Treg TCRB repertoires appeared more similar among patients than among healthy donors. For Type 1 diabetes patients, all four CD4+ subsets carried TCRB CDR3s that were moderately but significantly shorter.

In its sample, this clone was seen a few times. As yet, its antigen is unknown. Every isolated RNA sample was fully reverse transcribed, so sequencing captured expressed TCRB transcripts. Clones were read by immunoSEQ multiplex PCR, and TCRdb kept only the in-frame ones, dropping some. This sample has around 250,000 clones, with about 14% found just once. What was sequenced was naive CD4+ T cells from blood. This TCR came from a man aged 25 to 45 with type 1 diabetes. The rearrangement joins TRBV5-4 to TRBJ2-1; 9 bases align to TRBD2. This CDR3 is CASSRGGDSYNEQFF. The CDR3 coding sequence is TGTGCCAGCAGCCGCGGGGGGGACTCCTACAATGAGCAGTTCTTC.